The next 10 T cell receptor beta chains were all read from a single sample in a study of cytomegalovirus exposure and HLA in healthy donors. PCR used 60 Vbeta primers and 13 Jbeta primers. Some clones are missing from TCRdb's copy, which holds only in-frame ones; the method was immunoSEQ multiplex PCR. This table holds 80,000 or so clones, more than 60% found once. What was sequenced was PBMCs. The receptor source for this set is a man in his fifties or sixties in good health and CMV-seropositive.

The chain is built from TRBV29-1 and TRBJ2-7; tentatively, D is TRBD1 (5 bases). Trimming pared 1 base from V and 2 bases from J, leaving 9 bases between. CDR3 length equals 13 residues. Germline V gene lookup returns CDR1 SQVTM and CDR2 ANQGSEA. In nucleotides, the CDR3 is TGCAGCGTTGAAGCAGGCAGGGCCTACGAGCAGTACTTC. Encoded protein: CSVEAGRAYEQYF.

The J gene is TRBJ2-1, the V gene TRBV19, with 9 positions matching TRBD2. This CDR3 region has 16 residues. V trimming: 5 bases; J trimming: 7 bases; junction bases outside the gene matches: 12. Germline V gene data show CDR1 as LNHDA and CDR2 as SQIVND (reference sequence). The chain's CDR3 is CASSFLAGANGNEQFF. The CDR3 nucleotides are TGTGCCAGTAGTTTCTTAGCGGGAGCTAATGGAAATGAGCAGTTCTTC.

This clone has only a few counts. The V and J genes are TRBV7-9 and TRBJ2-7, with D perhaps TRBD2 (7 bases). Trimming took off 5 bases at V and 3 bases at J, with 23 bases between the two ends. The CDR3 is made up of 17 amino acids. The germline CDR1 and CDR2 sequences are SEHNR and FQNEAQ (reference sequence). CDR3 bases: TGTGCCAGCAGCCCGGGCGGAATTGGGAGGGGGGACTACGAGCAGTACTTC. This translates into CASSPGGIGRGDYEQYF.

The V gene is TRBV6-1, the J gene TRBJ2-7, with TRBD1 matching 9 bases. Trimming cost V 5 bases and J 2 bases; bases outside gene matches: 7. The germline CDR1 and CDR2 sequences are MNHNS and SASEGT. The CDR3 runs 15 residues. CDR3 residues: CASSPGTGIPYEQYF. The DNA of the CDR3 is TGTGCCAGCAGTCCCGGGACAGGGATTCCCTACGAGCAGTACTTC.

This clone occurred a few times. J is TRBJ2-7 and V is TRBV4-3, with 9 positions matching TRBD1. Germline loops: CDR1 LGHNA, CDR2 YSLEER. The CDR3 covers 15 residues. The V and J ends lost 4 bases and 3 bases, in that order; junction bases with no gene match: 7. The CDR3 coding sequence is TGCGCCAGCAGCCGGGAACAGGGGGCTGTCTACGAGCAGTACTTC. Encoded protein: CASSREQGAVYEQYF.

The chain combines TRBV11-1 with TRBJ1-1, with TRBD1 as a possible D gene (6 bases). Trimming cost V 1 base and J 6 bases, with 12 bases left between them. This CDR3 has 14 residues. Germline loops: CDR1 SGHAT, CDR2 FQDESV (reference sequence). The DNA for the CDR3 is TGTGCCAGCAGCTTAGAAGAGGGGGTACCTGAAGCTTTCTTT. Residues: CASSLEEGVPEAFF. The full variable domain, completed using reference TRBV11-1 and TRBJ1-1, is EAEVAQSPRYKITEKSQAVAFWCDPISGHATLYWYRQILGQGPELLVQFQDESVVDDSQLPKDRFSAERLKGVDSTLKIQPAELGDSAMYLCASSLEEGVPEAFFGQGTRLTVV.

The chain has TRBV10-3 and TRBJ2-1; no definite D call. The length of the CDR3 is 11 residues. V dropped 5 bases and J dropped 10 bases, with 9 bases sitting between them. CDR1 is ENHRY and CDR2 is SYGVKD in the germline V gene. CDR3 sequence: CAISPSREQFF. CDR3 coding DNA: TGTGCCATCAGTCCTTCGCGGGAGCAGTTCTTC.

The V gene is TRBV10-3, the J gene TRBJ1-5; no firm D call. Germline-derived CDR1 and CDR2 are ENHRY and SYGVKD. V lost 3 bases to trimming and J lost 11 bases, with 14 bases between them. The CDR3 has 13 amino acids. CDR3: CAISESTVEAQHF. CDR3 nucleotide sequence: TGTGCCATCAGTGAATCGACCGTGGAGGCCCAGCATTTT.

This clone has a handful of counts. The chain uses TRBV6-6 and TRBJ1-5, with D hard to call. V was pared by 4 bases and J by 5 bases, with 3 bases between. This CDR3 is built from 11 residues. The germline gives CDR1 MNHNY, CDR2 SVGAGI (reference sequence). The CDR3 here is CASSLDQPQHF. For the CDR3, the DNA is TGTGCCAGCAGTTTAGATCAGCCCCAGCATTTT.

The chain links TRBV9 to TRBJ2-7; 9 bases align to TRBD2. Looked up from germline, CDR1 is SGDLS and CDR2 is YYNGEE. Trimming removed 0 bases from V and 2 bases from J; junction bases left unmatched: 6. The CDR3 contains 16 residues. Here the CDR3 DNA reads TGTGCCAGCAGCGTAGGCTTGGCGGGAGGGCCCTACGAGCAGTACTTC. Its protein is CASSVGLAGGPYEQYF. Complete variable domain (other parts from reference TRBV9 and TRBJ2-7): DSGVTQTPKHLITATGQRVTLRCSPRSGDLSVYWYQQSLDQGLQFLIQYYNGEERAKGNILERFSAQQFPDLHSELNLSSLELGDSALYFCASSVGLAGGPYEQYFGPGTRLTVT.